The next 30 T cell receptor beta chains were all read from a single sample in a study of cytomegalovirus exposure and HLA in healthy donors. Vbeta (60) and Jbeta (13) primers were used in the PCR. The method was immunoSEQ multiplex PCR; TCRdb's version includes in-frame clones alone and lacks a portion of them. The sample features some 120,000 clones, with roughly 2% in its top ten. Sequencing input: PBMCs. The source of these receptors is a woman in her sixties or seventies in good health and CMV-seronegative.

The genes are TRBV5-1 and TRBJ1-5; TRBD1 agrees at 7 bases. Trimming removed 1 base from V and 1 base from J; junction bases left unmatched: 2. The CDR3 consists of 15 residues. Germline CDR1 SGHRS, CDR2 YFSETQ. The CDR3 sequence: CASSLQGGSNQPQHF. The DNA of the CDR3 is TGCGCCAGCAGCTTGCAGGGGGGAAGCAATCAGCCCCAGCATTTT. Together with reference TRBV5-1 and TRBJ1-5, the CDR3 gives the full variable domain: KAGVTQTPRYLIKTRGQQVTLSCSPISGHRSVSWYQQTPGQGLQFLFEYFSETQRNKGNFPGRFSGRQFSNSRSEMNVSTLELGDSALYLCASSLQGGSNQPQHFGDGTRLSIL.

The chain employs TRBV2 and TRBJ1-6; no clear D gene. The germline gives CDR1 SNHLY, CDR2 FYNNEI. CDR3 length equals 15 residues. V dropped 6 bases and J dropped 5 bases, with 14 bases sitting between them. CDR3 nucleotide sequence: TGTGCCAGCAGGCGGGGTGGTGCGAATAATTCACCCCTCCACTTT. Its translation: CASRRGGANNSPLHF.

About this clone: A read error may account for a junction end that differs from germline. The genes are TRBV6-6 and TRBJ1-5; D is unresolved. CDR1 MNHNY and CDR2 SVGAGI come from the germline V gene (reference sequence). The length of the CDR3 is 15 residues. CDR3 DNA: TGTGCCAGCAGTTACCAAGTGGATAGCAATCAGCCTCAGCATTTT. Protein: CASSYQVDSNQPQHF.

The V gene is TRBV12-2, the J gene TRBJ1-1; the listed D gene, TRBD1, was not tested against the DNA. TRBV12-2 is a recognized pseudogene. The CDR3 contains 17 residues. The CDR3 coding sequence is TGTGCAAGTCGCTCCGAAGCCCCGACAGGGCGGAACACTGAAGCTTTCTTT. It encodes CASRSEAPTGRNTEAFF.

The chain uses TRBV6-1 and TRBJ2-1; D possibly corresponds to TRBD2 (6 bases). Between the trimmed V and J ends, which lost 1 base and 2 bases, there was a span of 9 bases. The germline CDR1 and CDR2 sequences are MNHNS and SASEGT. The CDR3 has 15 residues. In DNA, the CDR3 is TGTGCCAGCAGTGAAGTCGCGGGGCCCTACAATGAGCAGTTCTTC. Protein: CASSEVAGPYNEQFF.

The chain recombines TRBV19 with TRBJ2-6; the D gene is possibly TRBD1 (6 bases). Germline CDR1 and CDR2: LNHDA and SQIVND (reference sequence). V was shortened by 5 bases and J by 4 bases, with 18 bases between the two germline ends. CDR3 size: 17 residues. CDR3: CASSAEKGVRGANVLTF. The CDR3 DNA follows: TGTGCCAGTAGTGCGGAGAAGGGGGTGAGGGGGGCCAACGTCCTGACTTTC.

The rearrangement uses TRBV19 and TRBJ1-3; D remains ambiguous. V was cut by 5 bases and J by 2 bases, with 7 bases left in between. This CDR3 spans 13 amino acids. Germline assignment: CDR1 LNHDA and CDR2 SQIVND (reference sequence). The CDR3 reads CASSEKTGNTIYF. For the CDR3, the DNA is TGTGCCAGTAGTGAGAAGACTGGAAACACCATATATTTT.

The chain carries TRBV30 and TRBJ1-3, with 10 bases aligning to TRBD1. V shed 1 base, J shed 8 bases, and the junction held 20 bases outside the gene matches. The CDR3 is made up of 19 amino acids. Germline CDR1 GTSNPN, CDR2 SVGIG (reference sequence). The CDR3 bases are TGTGCCTGGAGTGATGGCCCCAGCTTCATTGGACAGGGGGTACACACCATATATTTT. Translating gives CAWSDGPSFIGQGVHTIYF.

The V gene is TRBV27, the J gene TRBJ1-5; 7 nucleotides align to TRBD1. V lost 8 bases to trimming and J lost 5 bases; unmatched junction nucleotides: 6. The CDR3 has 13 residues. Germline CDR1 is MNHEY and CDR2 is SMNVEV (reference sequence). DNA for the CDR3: TGTGCCAGCGCTGACAGGGTAGATCAGCCCCAGCATTTT. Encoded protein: CASADRVDQPQHF.

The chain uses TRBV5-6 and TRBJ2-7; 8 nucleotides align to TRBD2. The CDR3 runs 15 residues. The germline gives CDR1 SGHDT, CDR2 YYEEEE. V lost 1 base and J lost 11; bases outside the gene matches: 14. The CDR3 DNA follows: TGTGCCAGCAGCTTGTATAGGACTAGCCCTGCCCTCAAGTACTTC. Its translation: CASSLYRTSPALKYF.

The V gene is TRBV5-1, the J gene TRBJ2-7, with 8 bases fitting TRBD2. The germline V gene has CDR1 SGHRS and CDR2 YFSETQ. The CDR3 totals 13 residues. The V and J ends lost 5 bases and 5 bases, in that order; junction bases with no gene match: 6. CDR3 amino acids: CASRGLVIHEQYF. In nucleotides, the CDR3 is TGCGCCAGCAGGGGACTAGTCATCCACGAGCAGTACTTC.

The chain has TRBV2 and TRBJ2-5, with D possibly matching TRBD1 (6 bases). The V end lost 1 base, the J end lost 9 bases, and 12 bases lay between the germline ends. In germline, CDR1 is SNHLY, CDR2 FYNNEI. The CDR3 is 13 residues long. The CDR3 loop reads CASSEDRVKAQYF. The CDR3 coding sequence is TGTGCCAGCAGTGAAGACAGGGTAAAGGCCCAGTACTTC.

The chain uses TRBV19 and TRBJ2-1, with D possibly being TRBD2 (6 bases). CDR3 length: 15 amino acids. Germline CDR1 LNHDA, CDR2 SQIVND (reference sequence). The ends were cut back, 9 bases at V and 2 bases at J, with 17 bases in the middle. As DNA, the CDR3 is TGTGCCAGCAGAAGCTCTAGCGTAACCTACAATGAGCAGTTCTTC. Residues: CASRSSSVTYNEQFF.

In DNA form, the CDR3 reads TGTGCCTGGAGTGTAAAAGGGGTGAGCGAGCAGTACTTC. Encoded protein: CAWSVKGVSEQYF. V gene TRBV30 combines with J gene TRBJ2-5; perhaps TRBD1 as D (5 bases). The J call may be wrong; the DNA end is better matched by TRBJ2-7. CDR3 size: 13 residues. CDR1 is GTSNPN and CDR2 is SVGIG in the germline V gene (reference sequence).

CDR3 nucleotide sequence: TGTGCCAGCAAAATAGGACAGGGTGGTCGAAATGGCTACACCTTC. Residues: CASKIGQGGRNGYTF. The chain employs TRBV6-5 and TRBJ1-2, with 8 bases that match TRBD1. From germline, CDR1 is MNHEY and CDR2 SVGAGI. The CDR3 has 15 residues. With V trimmed by 7 bases and J by 6 bases, 13 bases remained unmatched.

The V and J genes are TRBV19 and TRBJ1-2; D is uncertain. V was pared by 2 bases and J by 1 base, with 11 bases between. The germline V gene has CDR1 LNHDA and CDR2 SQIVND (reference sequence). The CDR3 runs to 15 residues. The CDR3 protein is CASSISGGSNYGYTF. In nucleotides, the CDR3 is TGTGCCAGTAGTATATCGGGAGGGAGTAACTATGGCTACACCTTC. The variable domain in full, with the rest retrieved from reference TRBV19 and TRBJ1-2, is DGGITQSPKYLFRKEGQNVTLSCEQNLNHDAMYWYRQDPGQGLRLIYYSQIVNDFQKGDIAEGYSVSREKKESFPLTVTSAQKNPTAFYLCASSISGGSNYGYTFGSGTRLTVV.

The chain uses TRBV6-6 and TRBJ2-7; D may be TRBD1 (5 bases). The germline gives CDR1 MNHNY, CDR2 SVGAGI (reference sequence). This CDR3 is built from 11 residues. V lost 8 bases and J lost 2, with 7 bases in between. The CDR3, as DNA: TGTGCCAGCCGGACAACCTACGAGCAGTACTTC. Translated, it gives CASRTTYEQYF.

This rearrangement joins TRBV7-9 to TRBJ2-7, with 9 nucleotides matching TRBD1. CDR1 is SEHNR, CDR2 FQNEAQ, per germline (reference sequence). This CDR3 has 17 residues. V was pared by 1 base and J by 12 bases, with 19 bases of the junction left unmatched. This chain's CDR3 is CASSLGGGGTGPSLSYF. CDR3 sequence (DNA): TGTGCCAGCAGCTTAGGAGGAGGAGGGACAGGGCCCTCTCTCTCGTACTTC.

CDR3 protein: CSYSVGEPKDGYTF. The CDR3 DNA sequence: TGCAGCTACTCCGTTGGGGAGCCAAAGGATGGCTACACCTTC. The chain carries TRBV29-1 and TRBJ1-2, with no clear D. The CDR3 consists of 14 residues. V was cut by 8 bases and J by 6 bases, with 22 bases left in between. Germline assignment: CDR1 SQVTM and CDR2 ANQGSEA.

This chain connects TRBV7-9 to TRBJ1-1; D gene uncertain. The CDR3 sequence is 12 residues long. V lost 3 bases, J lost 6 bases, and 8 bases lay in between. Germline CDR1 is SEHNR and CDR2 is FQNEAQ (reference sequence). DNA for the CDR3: TGTGCCAGCAGCTTGGCCTTCTCTGAAGCTTTCTTT. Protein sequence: CASSLAFSEAFF.

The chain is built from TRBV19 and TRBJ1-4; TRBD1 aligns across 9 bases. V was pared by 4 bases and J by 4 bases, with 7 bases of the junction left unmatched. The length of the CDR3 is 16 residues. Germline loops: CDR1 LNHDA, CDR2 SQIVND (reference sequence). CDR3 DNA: TGTGCCAGTAGTAGTCTACAGGGGGCGCATAATGAAAAACTGTTTTTT. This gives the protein CASSSLQGAHNEKLFF.

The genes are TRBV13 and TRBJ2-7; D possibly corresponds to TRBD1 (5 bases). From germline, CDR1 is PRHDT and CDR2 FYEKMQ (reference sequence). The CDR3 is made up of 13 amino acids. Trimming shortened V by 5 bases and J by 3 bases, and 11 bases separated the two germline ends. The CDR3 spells CASSPRTRYEQYF. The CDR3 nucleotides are TGTGCCAGCAGCCCGAGGACACGCTACGAGCAGTACTTC.

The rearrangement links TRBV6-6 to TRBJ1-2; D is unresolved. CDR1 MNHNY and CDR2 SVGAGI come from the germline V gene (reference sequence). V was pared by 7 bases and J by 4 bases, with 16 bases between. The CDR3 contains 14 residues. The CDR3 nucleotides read TGTGCCAGCACCCTTACCCACGAGGGCTATGGCTACACCTTC. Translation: CASTLTHEGYGYTF.

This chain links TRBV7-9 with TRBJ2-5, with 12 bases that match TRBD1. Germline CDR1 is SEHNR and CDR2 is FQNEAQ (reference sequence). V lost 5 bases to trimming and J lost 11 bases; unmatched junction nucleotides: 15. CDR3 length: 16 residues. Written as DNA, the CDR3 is TGTGCCAGCAGCCAAGCCCCGGGACAGGGGGCGCTCAGGCAGTACTTC. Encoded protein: CASSQAPGQGALRQYF.

CDR3 in DNA: TGTGCCAGCAGCTTAGCGGAGATTAATGAAAAACTGTTTTTT. Its protein is CASSLAEINEKLFF. The chain couples TRBV7-9 to TRBJ1-4; D unresolved. Trimming took 0 bases from V and 4 from J, leaving 6 bases between them. CDR3 size: 14 residues. CDR1 and CDR2 (germline): SEHNR, FQNEAQ (reference sequence). The variable domain in full, with the rest retrieved from reference TRBV7-9 and TRBJ1-4, is DTGVSQNPRHKITKRGQNVTFRCDPISEHNRLYWYRQTLGQGPEFLTYFQNEAQLEKSRLLSDRFSAERPKGSFSTLEIQRTEQGDSAMYLCASSLAEINEKLFFGSGTQLSVL.

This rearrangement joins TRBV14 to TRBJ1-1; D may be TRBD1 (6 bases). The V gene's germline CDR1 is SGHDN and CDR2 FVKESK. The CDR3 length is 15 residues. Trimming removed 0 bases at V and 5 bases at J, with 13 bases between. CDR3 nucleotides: TGTGCCAGCAGCCAAGATATCAGGGGTCAGACTGAAGCTTTCTTT. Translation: CASSQDIRGQTEAFF. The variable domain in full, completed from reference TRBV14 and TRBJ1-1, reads EAGVTQFPSHSVIEKGQTVTLRCDPISGHDNLYWYRRVMGKEIKFLLHFVKESKQDESGMPNNRFLAERTGGTYSTLKVQPAELEDSGVYFCASSQDIRGQTEAFFGQGTRLTVV.

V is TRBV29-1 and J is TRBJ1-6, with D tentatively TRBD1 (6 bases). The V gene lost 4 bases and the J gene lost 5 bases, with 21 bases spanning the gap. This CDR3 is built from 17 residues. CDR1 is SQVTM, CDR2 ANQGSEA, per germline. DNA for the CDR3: TGCAGCGTTGCCTGGAGAATTAGGGGGAAGAATAATTCACCCCTCCACTTT. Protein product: CSVAWRIRGKNNSPLHF.

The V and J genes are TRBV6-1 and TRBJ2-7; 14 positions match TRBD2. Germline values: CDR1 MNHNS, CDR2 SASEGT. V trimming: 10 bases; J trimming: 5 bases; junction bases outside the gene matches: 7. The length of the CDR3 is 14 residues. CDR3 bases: TGTGCCACCCGACTAGCGGGGGGGCCCCACGAGCAGTACTTC. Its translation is CATRLAGGPHEQYF.

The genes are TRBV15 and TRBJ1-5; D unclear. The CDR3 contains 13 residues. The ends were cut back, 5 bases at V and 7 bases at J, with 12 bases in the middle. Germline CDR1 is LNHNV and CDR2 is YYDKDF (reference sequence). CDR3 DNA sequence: TGTGCCACCAGCTCATCCCTCAGGCAGCCCCAGCATTTT. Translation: CATSSSLRQPQHF.

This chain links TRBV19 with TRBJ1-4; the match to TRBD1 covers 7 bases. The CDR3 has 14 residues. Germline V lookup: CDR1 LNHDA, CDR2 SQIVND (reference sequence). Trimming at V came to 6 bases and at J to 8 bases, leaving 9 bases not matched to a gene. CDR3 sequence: CASSLQGSWEKLFF. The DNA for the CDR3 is TGTGCCAGTAGCTTACAGGGGTCGTGGGAAAAACTGTTTTTT.